One sample yielded the 25 T cell receptor beta chains listed below, sequenced in a study of sequential checkpoint blockade in melanoma. Data came from immunoSEQ multiplex PCR; TCRdb stores just in-frame clones and leaves some out. This sample yields some 11,000 clones, of which about 26% are seen a single time; 20% to 30% belongs to the top ten. Treatment in this sample: randomized to nivolumab then ipilimumab (arm A) or the reverse (arm B). The source was tumor tissue (inferred from file names), collected from a patient given nivolumab and ipilimumab in sequence. The source is a human donor with melanoma.

This sequence joins TRBV18 and TRBJ1-1; D call uncertain. The CDR3 covers 13 residues. CDR1 is KGHSH and CDR2 is LQKENI in the germline V gene. V was clipped by 0 bases and J by 1 base, with 3 bases between them. The DNA for the CDR3 is TGTGCCAGCTCACCACCGACGAACACTGAAGCTTTCTTT. Protein: CASSPPTNTEAFF.

V and J are TRBV5-1 and TRBJ2-1, with TRBD2 matching over 12 bases. The CDR3 contains 15 residues. Germline CDR1 is SGHRS and CDR2 is YFSETQ. The junction had 5 bases not matched to a gene; V was cut back by 3 bases and J by 7 bases. CDR3 coding DNA: TGCGCCAGCAGCTCTTCTAGCGGGGGGGCGAATGAGCAGTTCTTC. It yields the protein CASSSSSGGANEQFF.

There are a few counts of this clone. The V gene is TRBV12-5, the J gene TRBJ1-1; TRBD1 might be the D (5 bases). The germline gives CDR1 LGHNT, CDR2 FRNRAP. This CDR3 has 13 amino acids. The CDR3, as DNA: TGTGCCAGCAAACAGGACCTGAACACTGAAGCTTTCTTT. Translated, it gives CASKQDLNTEAFF.

This chain joins TRBV9 and TRBJ2-3; D may be TRBD2 (7 bases). This CDR3 has 17 residues. With 6 bases removed from V and 1 base from J, the gap between germline ends came to 21 bases. The germline V gene has CDR1 SGDLS and CDR2 YYNGEE. The CDR3, as DNA: TGTGCCAGCACCCATGGTTTCGGGGGGCAAGGCACAGATACGCAGTATTTT. The encoded protein is CASTHGFGGQGTDTQYF.

CDR3 DNA sequence: TGTGCCAGCAGCGCGAGACAGGGGGCGGGCGGCTACACCTTC. Protein product: CASSARQGAGGYTF. The V gene is TRBV11-1, the J gene TRBJ1-2; 10 nucleotides agree with TRBD1. V dropped 5 bases and J dropped 8; count of bases not matched to a gene: 8. The CDR3 spans 14 residues. Germline V gene sequence: CDR1 SGHAT, CDR2 FQDESV (reference sequence).

This sequence joins TRBV30 and TRBJ1-2, with 12 bases that match TRBD1. This CDR3 comprises 14 residues. Germline-derived CDR1 and CDR2 are GTSNPN and SVGIG (reference sequence). J was trimmed by 2 bases and V by 3 bases; bases with no gene match: 1. CDR3 nucleotides: TGTGCCTGGAGAGGGACAGGGGGCAACTATGGCTACACCTTC. This gives the protein CAWRGTGGNYGYTF.

This clone was seen once. The chain recombines TRBV19 with TRBJ2-1; 8 bases are shared with TRBD1. The CDR3 is 15 residues long. Germline loops: CDR1 LNHDA, CDR2 SQIVND (reference sequence). V lost 7 bases, J lost 3 bases, and 8 bases stayed unmatched. CDR3 loop: CASKSPGQGYNEQFF. In nucleotides, the CDR3 is TGTGCCAGTAAGAGCCCCGGACAGGGCTACAATGAGCAGTTCTTC.

The chain uses TRBV25-1 and TRBJ1-4; D gene uncertain. The CDR3 length is 13 residues. Germline assignment: CDR1 MGHDK and CDR2 SYGVNS. V was trimmed by 5 bases and J by 7 bases, leaving 11 bases between them. For the CDR3, the DNA is TGTGCCAGCAGTTTCCCCCCTTCTGAAAAACTGTTTTTT. Its protein product is CASSFPPSEKLFF.

In its sample, this clone was seen a few times. The J gene is TRBJ2-5, the V gene TRBV2; possibly TRBD2 for D (5 bases). Trimming left V 6 bases short and J 5 bases short, with 13 bases between. The V gene's germline CDR1 is SNHLY and CDR2 FYNNEI. The CDR3 loop spans 13 amino acids. CDR3 in amino acids: CASSQDWAETQYF. DNA of the CDR3: TGTGCCAGCAGCCAGGACTGGGCGGAGACCCAGTACTTC.

This clone was seen more than once but under ten times. The rearrangement uses TRBV11-3 and TRBJ1-1; tentative D call: TRBD1 (6 bases). V was cut by 4 bases and J by 6 bases, with 18 bases left in between. The CDR3 sequence is 15 residues long. Germline assignment: CDR1 SGHNT and CDR2 YENEEA. CDR3 amino acids: CASSWGTIEVPEAFF. In DNA, the CDR3 is TGTGCCAGCAGCTGGGGGACAATAGAAGTCCCTGAAGCTTTCTTT.

This clone was observed a handful of times. The chain joins TRBV6-8 to TRBJ1-4; TRBD1 might be the D (6 bases). Per the germline V gene, CDR1 is MNHGY and CDR2 is SAAAGT. V was cut by 4 bases and J by 11 bases, with 17 bases left in between. The CDR3 is 14 residues long. CDR3 sequence: CASSSATGRKKLFF. The CDR3 DNA reads as TGTGCCAGCAGTTCTGCGACAGGTCGGAAGAAACTGTTTTTT.

The chain has TRBV5-1 and TRBJ2-1, with D perhaps matching TRBD2 (6 bases). Germline V CDR1 and CDR2: SGHRS, YFSETQ. With 4 bases removed from V and 8 bases from J, the gap between germline ends came to 16 bases. The CDR3 has 14 residues. CDR3 sequence reads: CASSPFAGQDEQFF. The CDR3 DNA reads as TGCGCCAGCAGCCCCTTTGCGGGGCAGGATGAGCAGTTCTTC.

The genes are TRBV5-1 and TRBJ2-3, with 7 positions matching TRBD1. The CDR3 is made up of 15 amino acids. J gave up 3 bases and V 1 base, and 5 bases lay outside the gene matches. Germline CDR1 reads SGHRS; CDR2 reads YFSETQ. The CDR3 sequence: CASSLNRGGTDTQYF. The CDR3 DNA follows: TGCGCCAGCAGCTTGAACAGGGGTGGGACAGATACGCAGTATTTT. The whole variable domain, filled in from reference TRBV5-1 and TRBJ2-3, reads KAGVTQTPRYLIKTRGQQVTLSCSPISGHRSVSWYQQTPGQGLQFLFEYFSETQRNKGNFPGRFSGRQFSNSRSEMNVSTLELGDSALYLCASSLNRGGTDTQYFGPGTRLTVL.

The V call is TRBV18, the J call TRBJ2-5; D gene uncertain. Trimming removed 2 bases at V and 2 bases at J, with 6 bases between. This CDR3 has 13 amino acids. Germline CDR1 KGHSH, CDR2 LQKENI. The CDR3 region has the DNA TGTGCCAGCTCACCAGGCCAACAAGAGACCCAGTACTTC. This translates into CASSPGQQETQYF.

The chain combines TRBV7-6 with TRBJ2-3; TRBD2 aligns across 8 bases. This CDR3 region has 16 residues. Germline values: CDR1 SGHVS, CDR2 FNYEAQ. Trimming cost V 1 base and J 2 bases; bases outside gene matches: 5. CDR3 region: CASSLVGGGSTDTQYF. The CDR3 bases are TGTGCCAGCAGCTTAGTCGGCGGGGGGTCCACAGATACGCAGTATTTT. The entire variable domain, with the rest obtained from reference TRBV7-6 and TRBJ2-3, is as follows: GAGVSQSPRYKVTKRGQDVALRCDPISGHVSLYWYRQALGQGPEFLTYFNYEAQQDKSGLPNDRFSAERPEGSISTLTIQRTEQRDSAMYRCASSLVGGGSTDTQYFGPGTRLTVL.

This clone is termed medium-sized. This chain uses TRBV6-8 with TRBJ1-5, with D hard to call. The V gene lost 5 bases and the J gene lost 6 bases, with 8 bases spanning the gap. CDR3 size: 12 residues. CDR1 and CDR2 from the germline V gene are MNHGY and SAAAGT. The CDR3 sequence: CASSSLGQPQHF. In DNA, the CDR3 is TGTGCCAGCAGTAGTCTAGGTCAGCCCCAGCATTTT.

This clone is labeled medium-sized (0.01 to 0.1%). The gene calls are TRBV9 and TRBJ2-3; D is ambiguous. CDR1 and CDR2 (germline): SGDLS, YYNGEE. CDR3 length: 12 amino acids. V was cut by 7 bases and J by 8 bases, with 14 bases left in between. The CDR3 sequence: CASSLGESTQYF. The CDR3 region has the DNA TGTGCCAGCTCCTTAGGTGAAAGTACGCAGTATTTT.

The chain carries TRBV6-7 and TRBJ2-5, with D possibly TRBD2 on 6 matching bases. TRBV6-7 is labeled an ORF, and its function is uncertain. The CDR3 is 14 residues long. V was pared by 6 bases and J by 5 bases, with 16 bases between. The CDR3 loop is CASSPGAGRETQYF. CDR3 nucleotides: TGTGCCAGCAGCCCCGGGGCGGGGCGCGAGACCCAGTACTTC.

Judged by abundance, this clone is large. The chain is built from TRBV4-1 and TRBJ2-3; no reliable D call. CDR1 and CDR2 from the germline V gene are MGHRA and YSYEKL. The CDR3 consists of 13 residues. V dropped 0 bases and J dropped 0 bases, with 1 base sitting between them. The CDR3 region has the DNA TGCGCCAGCAGCCAAGACAGCACAGATACGCAGTATTTT. This encodes CASSQDSTDTQYF.

The chain recombines TRBV9 with TRBJ1-3, with TRBD1 as a possible D gene (5 bases). Germline V gene sequence: CDR1 SGDLS, CDR2 YYNGEE. Between the trimmed V and J ends, which lost 3 bases and 7 bases, there was a span of 8 bases. This CDR3 has 12 amino acids. The CDR3 is CASSAQGNTIYF. The CDR3 DNA is TGTGCCAGCAGCGCCCAGGGCAACACCATATATTTT.

V and J are TRBV14 and TRBJ2-2; D is possibly TRBD1 (5 bases). V gave up 2 bases and J gave up 5 bases, with 9 bases separating them. CDR3 length: 14 amino acids. Germline-derived CDR1 and CDR2 are SGHDN and FVKESK. The CDR3 sequence: CASSQRGWTGELFF. Here the CDR3 DNA reads TGTGCCAGCAGCCAAAGGGGTTGGACCGGGGAGCTGTTTTTT.

This clone was seen a handful of times. The chain recombines TRBV11-3 with TRBJ2-7; 8 bases line up with TRBD2. The CDR3 length is 15 residues. J gave up 2 bases and V 1 base, and 4 bases lay outside the gene matches. CDR1 is SGHNT and CDR2 is YENEEA in the germline V gene. The CDR3 protein is CASSLGRGDTYEQYF. Here the CDR3 DNA reads TGTGCCAGCAGCTTAGGGCGGGGGGACACCTACGAGCAGTACTTC. The variable domain in full, completed from reference TRBV11-3 and TRBJ2-7, reads EAGVVQSPRYKIIEKKQPVAFWCNPISGHNTLYWYLQNLGQGPELLIRYENEEAVDDSQLPKDRFSAERLKGVDSTLKIQPAELGDSAVYLCASSLGRGDTYEQYFGPGTRLTVT.

This sequence joins TRBV18 and TRBJ2-3; unclear D gene. Germline CDR1 and CDR2: KGHSH and LQKENI. Between the trimmed V and J ends, which lost 1 base and 4 bases, there was a span of 6 bases. This CDR3 contains 13 residues. Written as DNA, the CDR3 is TGTGCCAGCTCACCACTATGGGCAGATACGCAGTATTTT. Its translation is CASSPLWADTQYF.

V and J are TRBV6-8 and TRBJ2-2, with D possibly being TRBD2 (5 bases). Germline loops: CDR1 MNHGY, CDR2 SAAAGT. This CDR3 has 14 residues. Trimming left V 8 bases short and J 10 bases short, with 20 bases between. The DNA for the CDR3 is TGTGCCAGCCATACGAGGCGAGGGATCCAGGAGCTGTTTTTT. It is translated as CASHTRRGIQELFF.

This chain joins TRBV19 and TRBJ1-6; TRBD1 matches at 8 bases. CDR1 LNHDA and CDR2 SQIVND come from the germline V gene (reference sequence). The junction had 8 bases not matched to a gene; V was cut back by 7 bases and J by 0 bases. This CDR3 has 17 amino acids. CDR3 protein: CASTSIDRGSYNSPLHF. The CDR3 nucleotides are TGTGCCAGTACCAGTATCGACAGGGGCTCCTATAATTCACCCCTCCACTTT.